Described below is a single TCR beta chain sequence and its context. Its antigen is unknown. Time point given: cycle 4 day 1 (C4D1), after 6 weeks of nivolumab. Exposure to brentuximab vedotin varied, and each patient had relapsed following autologous stem cell transplantation. Thawed PBMCs underwent magnetic negative selection to yield purified CD4+ T cells. Best responses fell into complete response, partial response or progressive disease. The sample comes from a study of PD-1 blockade in classical Hodgkin lymphoma. Broader study findings: In CD4+ cells, TCR diversity went up significantly by C4D1, but in CD8+ cells it did not.

Only in-frame clones appear in the TCRdb table, and some are missing; sequencing was by immunoSEQ multiplex PCR. The sample has about 12,000 clones; around nine tenths are singletons. Germline V gene sequence: CDR1 SGHKS, CDR2 YYEKEE (reference sequence). The CDR3 consists of 16 residues. V was pared by 0 bases and J by 6 bases, with 10 bases of the junction left unmatched. The origin of this receptor is a human donor with classical Hodgkin lymphoma. Sequencing used CD4+ T cells from blood, obtained before the fourth cycle of nivolumab. This chain joins TRBV5-5 and TRBJ1-2; 8 bases map to TRBD1. CDR3 sequence: CASSLGQGLRGNGYTF. The CDR3 region has the DNA TGTGCCAGCAGCTTGGGACAGGGGTTGAGGGGAAATGGCTACACCTTC.